The clone carrying this T cell receptor beta chain was counted between two and nine times. The antigen is not known. A sample-barcoded 5' primer and a J-beta primer mix were used in a second PCR of roughly 6 to 11 cycles. TCRdb independently ran MiXCR on the 5' RACE reads; one entry per CDR3 protein. This sample has 850,000 to 1,000,000 distinct CDR3 sequences, with just over 50% found just once. These data are taken from a study of blood T cells in healthy people across ages. Roughly 10 milliliters of peripheral blood were drawn from each donor. General study results and limits: Diversity was higher, and naive CD4+ cells more numerous, in long-lived donors than in aged donors.

Specimen: blood. The receptor's source is a woman aged 55-70 years in good health.

This CDR3 reads CASSAQWGKQAWPVHEQYF. The CDR3, as DNA: TGTGCCAGCAGTGCCCAGTGGGGGAAACAGGCGTGGCCGGTACACGAGCAGTACTTC. The chain joins TRBV25-1 to TRBJ2-7, with D tentatively TRBD1 or TRBD2 (5 bases each). Trimming removed 4 bases from V and 5 bases from J, with 30 bases in between. CDR1 and CDR2 from the germline V gene are MGHDK and SYGVNS. The CDR3 has 19 residues.